Each of the 25 T cell receptor beta chains below was sequenced from the same sample in a study of blood T cell repertoires in COVID-19. The protocol was immunoSEQ multiplex PCR, while the TCRdb copy is restricted to in-frame clones and leaves out a portion. Of 95,000 to 150,000 clones listed, about 87% are singletons. Source material: peripheral blood. These TCRs come from a woman between 65 and 79 years old with acute or convalescent COVID-19.

The rearrangement links TRBV24-1 to TRBJ1-5; the match to TRBD1 covers 10 bases. Germline V CDR1 and CDR2: KGHDR, SFDVKD. CDR3 length: 17 amino acids. V dropped 1 base and J dropped 3; count of bases not matched to a gene: 5. CDR3 loop: CATSDLGQGGTNQPQHF. Written as DNA, the CDR3 is TGTGCCACCAGTGATTTAGGACAGGGGGGGACCAATCAGCCCCAGCATTTT.

This clone was seen only a few times. The V and J genes are TRBV4-2 and TRBJ2-1; 8 nucleotides align to TRBD2. The CDR3 consists of 16 residues. Trimming took 1 base from V and 1 from J; bases not matched to a gene: 3. Germline V CDR1 and CDR2: LGHNA, YNFKEQ. This chain's CDR3 is CASSQVTSGSYNEQFF. The CDR3 DNA reads as TGTGCCAGCAGCCAAGTAACTAGCGGTTCCTACAATGAGCAGTTCTTC.

The chain carries TRBV14 and TRBJ2-5; TRBD2 might be the D (5 bases). CDR1 is SGHDN, CDR2 FVKESK, per germline. This CDR3 region has 14 residues. Trimming left V 4 bases short and J 7 bases short, with 16 bases between. The CDR3 coding sequence is TGTGCCAGCAGCCTCTTAGCCGGGGAGCGGACCCAGTACTTC. This encodes CASSLLAGERTQYF.

Turning to this clone: The junction departs from germline at one end; a sequencing error may be responsible. V and J are TRBV28 and TRBJ2-2; the D is unclear. CDR3 length equals 13 residues. Germline V lookup: CDR1 MDHEN, CDR2 SYDVKM. The CDR3 nucleotides are TGTGTCAGCGCCAACGCGGTAGGCGGGGAGCTGTTTTTT. This codes for CVSANAVGGELFF.

The V call is TRBV2, the J call TRBJ1-1, with no clear D. The CDR3 consists of 15 residues. The germline CDR1 and CDR2 sequences are SNHLY and FYNNEI. The ends were cut back, 7 bases at V and 0 bases at J, with 15 bases in the middle. The CDR3 loop reads CASTRSAPMNTEAFF. DNA for the CDR3: TGTGCCAGCACTAGGTCGGCTCCCATGAACACTGAAGCTTTCTTT.

The chain combines TRBV5-4 with TRBJ1-2; D ambiguous. The CDR3 consists of 14 residues. Germline V gives CDR1 SGHNT, CDR2 YYREEE (reference sequence). V was trimmed by 4 bases and J by 3 bases, leaving 13 bases between them. Here the CDR3 DNA reads TGTGCCAGCAGCCAGGCTGGGAGGCACTATGGCTACACCTTC. It codes for CASSQAGRHYGYTF.

The chain links TRBV5-6 to TRBJ1-2; TRBD1 agrees at 12 bases. CDR1 is SGHDT, CDR2 YYEEEE, per germline. This CDR3 is built from 13 residues. V gave up 5 bases and J gave up 10 bases; unmatched junction bases: 6. CDR3 protein: CASRPRDRGPYTF. The DNA for the CDR3 is TGTGCCAGCAGGCCTCGGGACAGGGGGCCCTACACCTTC.

The chain employs TRBV6-6 and TRBJ2-5, with 10 bases identical to TRBD2. The CDR3 runs 15 residues. V was clipped by 5 bases and J by 5 bases; unmatched bases: 8. Germline assignment: CDR1 MNHNY and CDR2 SVGAGI (reference sequence). The CDR3 sequence is CASSAGTSARETQYF. In nucleotides, the CDR3 is TGTGCCAGCAGTGCCGGGACTAGCGCCCGGGAGACCCAGTACTTC.

This clone was picked up one time. The rearrangement links TRBV10-1 to TRBJ2-5; D might be TRBD1 (6 bases). The CDR3 has 13 amino acids. CDR1 is WNHNN, CDR2 SYGVQD, per germline (reference sequence). V was pared by 8 bases and J by 5 bases, with 15 bases between. The CDR3 DNA is TGCGCCAGCTCCAGGGGCAGGGGTGAGACCCAGTACTTC. Amino acids: CASSRGRGETQYF.

The CDR3, as DNA: TGCGCCAGCAGCTCTGAGACAGGAATAGGAAACACCATATATTTT. Translated: CASSSETGIGNTIYF. The chain carries TRBV5-1 and TRBJ1-3, with D maybe TRBD1 (6 bases). CDR1 SGHRS and CDR2 YFSETQ come from the germline V gene. CDR3 length: 15 residues. Trimming shortened V by 3 bases and J by 4 bases, and 14 bases separated the two germline ends.

This chain connects TRBV28 to TRBJ2-3, with D possibly TRBD2 on 5 matching bases. Germline CDR1 reads MDHEN; CDR2 reads SYDVKM. This CDR3 comprises 15 residues. V was pared by 5 bases and J by 3 bases, with 15 bases between. CDR3 nucleotide sequence: TGTGCCAGCAGTGAGCCGGGATCTGTGACAGATACGCAGTATTTT. Its protein product is CASSEPGSVTDTQYF.

The V gene is TRBV9, the J gene TRBJ1-3; D uncertain. V lost 0 bases and J lost 0, with 7 bases in between. Germline CDR1 and CDR2: SGDLS and YYNGEE. The CDR3 loop spans 15 amino acids. The CDR3 nucleotides are TGTGCCAGCAGCGTAGACGGAGGCTCTGGAAACACCATATATTTT. Protein product: CASSVDGGSGNTIYF.

This clone has a handful of counts. The chain uses TRBV28 and TRBJ1-2; D may be TRBD1 (5 bases). V was shortened by 6 bases and J by 1 base, with 12 bases between the two germline ends. This CDR3 is 14 amino acids long. Germline CDR1 and CDR2: MDHEN and SYDVKM. This chain's CDR3 is CASRPGTNNYGYTF. CDR3 DNA: TGTGCCAGCAGGCCAGGGACTAATAACTATGGCTACACCTTC.

The chain is built from TRBV28 and TRBJ1-6; TRBD1 matches at 11 bases. The CDR3 has 23 amino acids. CDR1 MDHEN and CDR2 SYDVKM come from the germline V gene. Trimming removed 4 bases from V and 1 base from J; junction bases left unmatched: 21. CDR3 protein: CASSWTFSTPGTGGNSYNSPLHF. The CDR3 nucleotides read TGTGCCAGCAGTTGGACTTTCTCAACCCCCGGGACAGGGGGAAATTCCTATAATTCACCCCTCCACTTT.

This clone was observed once. V is TRBV10-3 and J is TRBJ2-7; 10 bases map to TRBD1. Germline V gene data show CDR1 as ENHRY and CDR2 as SYGVKD. The CDR3 has 12 amino acids. The ends lost 4 bases at V and 6 bases at J; junction bases unmatched: 0. CDR3 nucleotide sequence: TGTGCCATCAGTGGGACAGGGGGCGAGCAGTACTTC. As protein: CAISGTGGEQYF.

V gene TRBV5-1 combines with J gene TRBJ2-7, with D perhaps matching TRBD2 (6 bases). The CDR3 totals 16 residues. V lost 0 bases and J lost 3, with 16 bases in between. From germline, CDR1 is SGHRS and CDR2 YFSETQ. Written as DNA, the CDR3 is TGCGCCAGCAGCTTGGGGGGACGGGGGAGAGGCTACGAGCAGTACTTC. It translates to CASSLGGRGRGYEQYF.

The chain links TRBV6-7 to TRBJ2-3, with TRBD2 matching over 10 bases. TRBV6-7 is an ORF, with its function uncertain. The junction had 9 bases not matched to a gene; V was cut back by 0 bases and J by 3 bases. The CDR3 consists of 18 residues. This CDR3 reads CASSYSRASGGLTDTQYF. In DNA, the CDR3 is TGTGCCAGCAGTTACTCCCGGGCTAGCGGGGGCCTGACAGATACGCAGTATTTT.

The chain is built from TRBV6-5 and TRBJ2-3, with 7 bases matching TRBD2. CDR1 and CDR2 (germline): MNHEY, SVGAGI. The trim removed 6 bases at V and 0 bases at J, leaving 6 bases unmatched. This CDR3 is 15 amino acids long. The CDR3 nucleotides are TGTGCCAGCAGCCGGGGGGTAGCTAGCACAGATACGCAGTATTTT. Translated, it gives CASSRGVASTDTQYF.

This chain connects TRBV29-1 to TRBJ1-4; D is perhaps TRBD1 (5 bases). The germline CDR1 and CDR2 sequences are SQVTM and ANQGSEA. V was shortened by 4 bases and J by 0 bases, with 9 bases between the two germline ends. The CDR3 spans 14 residues. CDR3 protein: CSVGGTPTNEKLFF. The CDR3 nucleotides read TGCAGCGTTGGTGGGACTCCAACTAATGAAAAACTGTTTTTT.

The chain employs TRBV7-9 and TRBJ1-2; D is undetermined. The germline V gene encodes CDR1 SEHNR and CDR2 FQNEAQ (reference sequence). The V gene lost 2 bases and the J gene lost 6 bases, with 13 bases spanning the gap. The CDR3 is made up of 14 amino acids. In DNA, the CDR3 is TGTGCCAGCAGCTTAATGGGGAGTGGTAATGGCTACACCTTC. Encoded protein: CASSLMGSGNGYTF.

The V and J genes are TRBV28 and TRBJ1-5, with 9 bases fitting TRBD1. J lost 2 bases, V lost 5 bases, and 7 bases had no gene match. This CDR3 is built from 16 residues. CDR1 MDHEN and CDR2 SYDVKM come from the germline V gene. The CDR3 DNA is TGTGCCAGCAGTCACAGGGGGCAGTTCGGCAATCAGCCCCAGCATTTT. This sequence encodes CASSHRGQFGNQPQHF.

The J gene is TRBJ1-2, the V gene TRBV6-2 or TRBV6-3; perhaps TRBD1 as D (6 bases). This CDR3 region has 13 residues. Per germline, CDR1 MNHEY and CDR2 SVGEGT. V was cut by 5 bases and J by 2 bases, with 9 bases left in between. CDR3: CASSRDINYGYTF. Here the CDR3 DNA reads TGTGCCAGCAGTCGGGACATCAACTATGGCTACACCTTC.

The chain recombines TRBV5-1 with TRBJ1-2, with D perhaps TRBD1 (6 bases). Germline CDR1 reads SGHRS; CDR2 reads YFSETQ. With 0 bases removed from V and 4 bases from J, the gap between germline ends came to 10 bases. The CDR3 covers 14 residues. The CDR3 nucleotides are TGCGCCAGCAGCTTGGGAACAGGGCCCTATGGCTACACCTTC. Translation gives CASSLGTGPYGYTF.

V is TRBV7-9 and J is TRBJ2-3; perhaps TRBD1 as D (6 bases). The CDR3 extends over 13 amino acids. V was pared by 1 base and J by 4 bases, with 6 bases between. Germline V CDR1 and CDR2: SEHNR, FQNEAQ (reference sequence). The CDR3 DNA reads as TGTGCCAGCAGCTTAGGGGGGCCAGATACGCAGTATTTT. It translates to CASSLGGPDTQYF.

This rearrangement joins TRBV29-1 to TRBJ2-2, with a weak D call TRBD2 (5 bases). From germline, CDR1 is SQVTM and CDR2 ANQGSEA. CDR3 size: 12 residues. V was pared by 4 bases and J by 3 bases, with 6 bases between. CDR3 nucleotides: TGCAGCGTTGCGGGGTACACCGGGGAGCTGTTTTTT. Translation gives CSVAGYTGELFF.